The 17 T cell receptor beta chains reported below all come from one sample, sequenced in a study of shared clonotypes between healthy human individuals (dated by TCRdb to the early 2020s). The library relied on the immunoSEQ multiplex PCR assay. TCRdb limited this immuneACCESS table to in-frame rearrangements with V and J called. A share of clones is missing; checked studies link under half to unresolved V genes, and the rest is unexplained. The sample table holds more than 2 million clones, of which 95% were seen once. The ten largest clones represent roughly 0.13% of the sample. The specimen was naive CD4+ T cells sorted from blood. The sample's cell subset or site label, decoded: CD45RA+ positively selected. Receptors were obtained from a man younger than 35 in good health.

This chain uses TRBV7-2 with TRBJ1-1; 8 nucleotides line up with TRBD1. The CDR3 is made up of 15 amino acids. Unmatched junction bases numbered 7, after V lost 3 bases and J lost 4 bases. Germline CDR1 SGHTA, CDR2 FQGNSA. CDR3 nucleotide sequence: TGTGCCAGCAGCTTCGAGGACAGGGCTGGCACTGAAGCTTTCTTT. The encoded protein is CASSFEDRAGTEAFF.

The CDR3 reads CASSFGLAGGETQYF. As DNA, the CDR3 is TGTGCCAGCAGTTTCGGGCTAGCGGGAGGGGAGACCCAGTACTTC. The chain has TRBV27 and TRBJ2-5, with 12 bases that match TRBD2. The CDR3 consists of 15 residues. Unmatched junction bases numbered 4, after V lost 3 bases and J lost 5 bases. Germline CDR1 and CDR2: MNHEY and SMNVEV (reference sequence).

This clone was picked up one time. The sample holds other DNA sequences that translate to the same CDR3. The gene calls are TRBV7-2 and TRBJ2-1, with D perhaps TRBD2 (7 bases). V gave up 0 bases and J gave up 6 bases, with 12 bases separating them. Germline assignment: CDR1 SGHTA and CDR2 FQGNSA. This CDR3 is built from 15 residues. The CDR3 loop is CASSLAGGGFNEQFF. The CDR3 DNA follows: TGTGCCAGCAGCTTAGCGGGAGGGGGTTTCAATGAGCAGTTCTTC.

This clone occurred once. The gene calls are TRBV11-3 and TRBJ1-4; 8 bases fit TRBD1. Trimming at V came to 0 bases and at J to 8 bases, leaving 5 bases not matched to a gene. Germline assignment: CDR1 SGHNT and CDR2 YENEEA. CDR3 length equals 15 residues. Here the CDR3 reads CASSLDAGGEEKLFF. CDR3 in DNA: TGTGCCAGCAGCTTAGACGCAGGGGGCGAGGAAAAACTGTTTTTT.

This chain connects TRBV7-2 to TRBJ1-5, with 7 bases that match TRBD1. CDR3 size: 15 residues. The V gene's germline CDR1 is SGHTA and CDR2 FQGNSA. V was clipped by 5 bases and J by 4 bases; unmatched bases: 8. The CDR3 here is CASSHRGLPNQPQHF. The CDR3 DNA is TGTGCCAGCAGCCACAGGGGCCTGCCGAATCAGCCCCAGCATTTT.

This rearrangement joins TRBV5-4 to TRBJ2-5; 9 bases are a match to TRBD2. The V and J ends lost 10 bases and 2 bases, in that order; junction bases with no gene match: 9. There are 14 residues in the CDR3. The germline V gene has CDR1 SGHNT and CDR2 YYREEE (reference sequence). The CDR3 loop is CASGVAGVQETQYF. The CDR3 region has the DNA TGTGCCTCCGGCGTAGCGGGGGTACAAGAGACCCAGTACTTC. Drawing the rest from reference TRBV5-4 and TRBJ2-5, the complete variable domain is ETGVTQSPTHLIKTRGQQVTLRCSSQSGHNTVSWYQQALGQGPQFIFQYYREEENGRGNFPPRFSGLQFPNYSSELNVNALELDDSALYLCASGVAGVQETQYFGPGTRLLVL.

The CDR3 DNA sequence: TGTGCCAGCAGCTTTACGACAGGAGTTAATCAGCCCCAGCATTTT. Protein sequence: CASSFTTGVNQPQHF. The gene calls are TRBV7-2 and TRBJ1-5; maybe TRBD1 (6 bases). Germline CDR1 is SGHTA and CDR2 is FQGNSA. CDR3 length: 15 residues. V lost 3 bases and J 4 bases, leaving 13 bases between the germline ends.

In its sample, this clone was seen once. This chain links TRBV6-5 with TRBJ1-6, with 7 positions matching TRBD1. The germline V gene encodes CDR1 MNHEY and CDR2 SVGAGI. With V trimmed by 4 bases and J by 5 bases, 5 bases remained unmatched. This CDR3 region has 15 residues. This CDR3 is CASSSGQIDNSPLHF. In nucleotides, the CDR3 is TGTGCCAGCAGTTCGGGACAGATCGATAATTCACCCCTCCACTTT.

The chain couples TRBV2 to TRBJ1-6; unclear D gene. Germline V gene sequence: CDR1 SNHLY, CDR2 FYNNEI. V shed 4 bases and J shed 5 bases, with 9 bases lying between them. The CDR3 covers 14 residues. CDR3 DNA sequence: TGTGCCAGCAGTGCCCGCCCCGATAATTCACCCCTCCACTTT. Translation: CASSARPDNSPLHF.

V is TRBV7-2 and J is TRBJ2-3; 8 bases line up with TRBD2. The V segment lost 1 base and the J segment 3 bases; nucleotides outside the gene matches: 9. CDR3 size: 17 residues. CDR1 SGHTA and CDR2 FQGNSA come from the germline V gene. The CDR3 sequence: CASSLVAAGVGTDTQYF. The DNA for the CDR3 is TGTGCCAGCAGCTTAGTCGCAGCGGGAGTTGGTACAGATACGCAGTATTTT.

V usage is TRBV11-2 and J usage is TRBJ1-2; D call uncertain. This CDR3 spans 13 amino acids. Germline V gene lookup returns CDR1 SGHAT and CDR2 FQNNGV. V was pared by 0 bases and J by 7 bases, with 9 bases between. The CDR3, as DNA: TGTGCCAGCAGCTTAGATCTAGGGTTTGGCTACACCTTC. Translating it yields CASSLDLGFGYTF.

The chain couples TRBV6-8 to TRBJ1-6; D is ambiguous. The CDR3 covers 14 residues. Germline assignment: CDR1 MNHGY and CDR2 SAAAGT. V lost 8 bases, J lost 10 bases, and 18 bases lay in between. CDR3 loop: CASQRVQLSSPLHF. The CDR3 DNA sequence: TGTGCCAGCCAAAGGGTTCAGTTAAGCTCACCCCTCCACTTT.

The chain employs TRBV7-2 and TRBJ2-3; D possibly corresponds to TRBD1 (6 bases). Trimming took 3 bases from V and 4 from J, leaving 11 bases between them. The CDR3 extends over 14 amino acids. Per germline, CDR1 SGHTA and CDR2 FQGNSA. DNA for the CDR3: TGTGCCAGCAGCTTGATGAAGGGGGCAGATACGCAGTATTTT. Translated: CASSLMKGADTQYF.

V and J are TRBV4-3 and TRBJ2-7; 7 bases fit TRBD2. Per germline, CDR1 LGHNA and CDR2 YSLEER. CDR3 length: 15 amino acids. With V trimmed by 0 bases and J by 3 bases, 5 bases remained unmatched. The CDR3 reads CASSQEAGLVYEQYF. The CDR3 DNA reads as TGCGCCAGCAGCCAAGAGGCCGGACTAGTCTACGAGCAGTACTTC.

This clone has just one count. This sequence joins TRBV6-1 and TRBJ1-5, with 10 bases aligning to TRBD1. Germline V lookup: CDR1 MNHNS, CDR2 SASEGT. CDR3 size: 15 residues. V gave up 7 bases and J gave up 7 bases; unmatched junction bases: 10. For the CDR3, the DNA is TGTGCCAGCACCCCCACAGACAGGGGGCTACAGCCCCAGCATTTT. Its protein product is CASTPTDRGLQPQHF.

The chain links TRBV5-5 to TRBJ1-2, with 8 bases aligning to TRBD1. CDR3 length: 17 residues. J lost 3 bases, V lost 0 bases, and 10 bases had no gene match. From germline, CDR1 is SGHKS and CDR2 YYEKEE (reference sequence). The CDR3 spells CASSLDSGTGIHYGYTF. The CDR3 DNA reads TGTGCCAGCAGCTTGGACTCCGGGACAGGAATCCACTATGGCTACACCTTC.

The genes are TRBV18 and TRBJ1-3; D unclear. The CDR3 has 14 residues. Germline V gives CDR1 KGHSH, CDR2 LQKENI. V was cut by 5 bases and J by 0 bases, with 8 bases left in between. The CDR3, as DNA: TGTGCCAGCTCAGGGCTAAACTCTGGAAACACCATATATTTT. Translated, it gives CASSGLNSGNTIYF.